Here is one TCR beta chain with its context. Its antigen remains unknown. Sequencing was preceded by expansion of antigen-specific CD4+ T cells with viral peptide pools in the ViraFEST assay. Investigators separated out CD4+ T cells once more than nine days of culture had passed. Each participant was given two doses of one vaccine (BNT162b2 or mRNA-1273). Two million PBMC per well received about 9.6 IU/ml IL-2 and 8 to 10 ug/ml peptides in culture. TCRdb keeps only in-frame clones here, not all; method: immunoSEQ multiplex PCR. Of some 70,000 clones listed, 80% to 85% were seen once; the top ten hold approximately 1.2%. The data belong to a study of vaccination effects on CD4 cells after COVID-19. Study summary: Samples were taken post-vaccine, and their median timing was 72 days after the second dose. Broader study findings: By a late point after vaccination, infection- and vaccine-induced clones had shrunk markedly through clonal contraction. The study found that only 1 of 255 vaccine-induced clones from healthy vaccinees cross-reacted with common cold coronaviruses.

Material: CD4+ T cells from PBMCs cultured with HCoV-229E spike peptides, obtained after COVID-19 vaccination. The source of this sequence is a human donor who received a COVID-19 vaccine.

The CDR3 here is CSVLDEGEKLFF. CDR3 sequence (DNA): TGCAGCGTCCTGGACGAAGGTGAAAAACTGTTTTTT. The genes are TRBV29-1 and TRBJ1-4; D is ambiguous. The V gene's germline CDR1 is SQVTM and CDR2 ANQGSEA. This CDR3 spans 12 amino acids. V lost 6 bases to trimming and J lost 7 bases, with 12 bases between them.